Listed here are 17 T cell receptor beta chains from one sample, sequenced in a study of T cells in Graves' hyperthyroidism and ophthalmopathy. Researchers amplified the TCR beta CDR3 regions from RNA transcripts. First-round RT-PCR with HTBI primers amplified the TCR CDR3 region. TCRdb itself ran the multiplex PCR reads through MiXCR, one entry per CDR3 protein. The sample holds roughly 250,000 distinct CDR3 sequences, over 20% seen once. The sample was blood. The receptors were sampled from a man aged 25-45 years with Graves' ophthalmopathy.

This chain links TRBV28 with TRBJ2-4; maybe TRBD2 (6 bases). V was shortened by 5 bases and J by 4 bases, with 15 bases between the two germline ends. This CDR3 has 15 residues. The V gene's germline CDR1 is MDHEN and CDR2 SYDVKM. In DNA form, the CDR3 reads TGTGCCAGCAGTGGGAACCCCGGGACTAAAAACATTCAGTACTTC. It encodes CASSGNPGTKNIQYF. The variable domain in full, completed from reference TRBV28 and TRBJ2-4, reads DVKVTQSSRYLVKRTGEKVFLECVQDMDHENMFWYRQDPGLGLRLIYFSYDVKMKEKGDIPEGYSVSREKKERFSLILESASTNQTSMYLCASSGNPGTKNIQYFGAGTRLSVL.

The chain employs TRBV29-1 and TRBJ1-4; unclear D gene. Trimming removed 3 bases at V and 7 bases at J, with 9 bases between. CDR1 SQVTM and CDR2 ANQGSEA come from the germline V gene. The CDR3 totals 12 residues. CDR3 sequence (DNA): TGCAGCGTTGAGGTCGCGTCTGAAAAACTGTTTTTT. It encodes CSVEVASEKLFF.

The chain carries TRBV6-1 and TRBJ1-5; D ambiguous. The CDR3 covers 15 residues. Germline-derived CDR1 and CDR2 are MNHNS and SASEGT. The V end lost 6 bases, the J end lost 4 bases, and 16 bases lay between the germline ends. CDR3 nucleotides: TGTGCCAGCAGACTGGAAGCGGGTCGAAATCAGCCCCAGCATTTT. It is translated as CASRLEAGRNQPQHF.

This clonotype came up many times. The rearrangement joins TRBV6-2 or TRBV6-3 to TRBJ2-7, with D tentatively TRBD2 (5 bases). Germline CDR1 MNHEY, CDR2 SVGEGT. The V and J ends lost 6 bases and 7 bases respectively, with 13 bases between them. This CDR3 contains 12 residues. The CDR3 bases are TGTGCCAGCAGAAAGCTAGCCCGGGAGCAGTACTTC. This sequence encodes CASRKLAREQYF.

CDR3 coding DNA: TGTGCCAGCAGCTTAGCCCTCATAGGGGATGGCTACACCTTC. It is translated as CASSLALIGDGYTF. The rearrangement joins TRBV7-9 to TRBJ1-2, with D maybe TRBD1 (5 bases). V was trimmed by 0 bases and J by 6 bases, leaving 11 bases between them. Germline CDR1 SEHNR, CDR2 FQNEAQ (reference sequence). The CDR3 runs 14 residues.

This clonotype was counted only a few times. The chain is built from TRBV28 and TRBJ1-4; 8 nucleotides line up with TRBD1. V lost 4 bases and J lost 5; bases outside the gene matches: 6. Germline V gene data show CDR1 as MDHEN and CDR2 as SYDVKM. The CDR3 is made up of 15 amino acids. The DNA for the CDR3 is TGTGCCAGCAGTTCACCAGGGGGCGCGAATGAAAAACTGTTTTTT. It codes for CASSSPGGANEKLFF.

The gene calls are TRBV29-1 and TRBJ2-3; 11 nucleotides align to TRBD1. V trimming: 8 bases; J trimming: 6 bases; junction bases outside the gene matches: 10. This CDR3 spans 14 amino acids. CDR1 is SQVTM and CDR2 is ANQGSEA in the germline V gene. The CDR3 region has the DNA TGCAGCTCCCACGGGACAGGGGGTTCGGATACGCAGTATTTT. This translates into CSSHGTGGSDTQYF.

This clonotype was recorded many times. The CDR3 region is CASSLVQALSEQYF. CDR3 sequence (DNA): TGTGCCAGCAGCTTAGTCCAGGCGCTCTCCGAGCAGTACTTC. V is TRBV11-1 and J is TRBJ2-7; D unresolved. This CDR3 comprises 14 residues. Between the trimmed V and J ends, which lost 1 base and 6 bases, there was a span of 13 bases. Germline assignment: CDR1 SGHAT and CDR2 FQDESV (reference sequence).

This clonotype came up a few times. The chain uses TRBV5-6 and TRBJ2-7; unclear D gene. With 3 bases removed from V and 3 bases from J, the gap between germline ends came to 10 bases. CDR1 and CDR2 from the germline V gene are SGHDT and YYEEEE. This CDR3 region has 13 residues. Here the CDR3 DNA reads TGTGCCAGCAGCTCTATATCAGGCTACGAGCAGTACTTC. Encoded protein: CASSSISGYEQYF.

The chain recombines TRBV30 with TRBJ1-2, with D tentatively TRBD1 (5 bases). Trimming cost V 5 bases and J 2 bases, with 12 bases left between them. Germline assignment: CDR1 GTSNPN and CDR2 SVGIG (reference sequence). This CDR3 contains 13 residues. The CDR3 spells CAWQVTANYGYTF. In DNA, the CDR3 is TGTGCCTGGCAGGTGACAGCGAACTATGGCTACACCTTC.

This clonotype was seen repeatedly, ten times or more. This chain links TRBV13 with TRBJ2-7; no reliable D call. The CDR3 covers 12 residues. CDR1 and CDR2 from the germline V gene are PRHDT and FYEKMQ (reference sequence). V lost 2 bases, J lost 5 bases, and 7 bases lay in between. The CDR3 protein is CASSLQADEQYF. The CDR3 coding sequence is TGTGCCAGCAGCTTACAGGCGGACGAGCAGTACTTC.

This clonotype was counted between two and nine times. The rearrangement uses TRBV7-9 and TRBJ2-2; TRBD2 matches at 12 bases. V lost 3 bases to trimming and J lost 7 bases; unmatched junction nucleotides: 0. This CDR3 contains 14 residues. The germline V gene encodes CDR1 SEHNR and CDR2 FQNEAQ (reference sequence). CDR3 in DNA: TGTGCCAGCAGCTTGACTAGCGGGAGCGGGGAGCTGTTTTTT. The encoded protein is CASSLTSGSGELFF.

The chain carries TRBV7-2 and TRBJ1-6; no clear D gene. This CDR3 has 16 residues. The germline CDR1 and CDR2 sequences are SGHTA and FQGNSA. The germline V and J ends were trimmed by 6 bases and 7 bases, with 19 bases remaining between them. CDR3 coding DNA: TGTGCCAGCAGGGTGGAGGCCGGGCTTTTGAATTCACCCCTCCACTTT. It encodes CASRVEAGLLNSPLHF.

This clonotype was recorded at least ten times. The chain joins TRBV2 to TRBJ2-7, with D maybe TRBD1 (6 bases). Trimming took off 6 bases at V and 2 bases at J, with 17 bases between the two ends. Germline values: CDR1 SNHLY, CDR2 FYNNEI. The CDR3 has 15 amino acids. CDR3 bases: TGTGCCAGCAGGAATATTTGGACAGTTACCTACGAGCAGTACTTC. Translating it yields CASRNIWTVTYEQYF.

This clonotype was seen repeatedly, ten times or more. V usage is TRBV11-2 and J usage is TRBJ2-3; no clear D. Germline V gene data show CDR1 as SGHAT and CDR2 as FQNNGV. Trimming removed 0 bases from V and 1 base from J, with 14 bases in between. The CDR3 length is 17 residues. CDR3 sequence (DNA): TGTGCCAGCAGCTTAGATCGATCTCGGGCGCGCACAGATACGCAGTATTTT. Translation: CASSLDRSRARTDTQYF.

J is TRBJ1-2 and V is TRBV6-1; possibly TRBD1 for D (5 bases). This CDR3 has 15 amino acids. Germline CDR1 MNHNS, CDR2 SASEGT. The V gene lost 4 bases and the J gene lost 5 bases, with 17 bases spanning the gap. CDR3 in DNA: TGTGCCAGCAGTGTGGGCAGGGACCGCAGGTATGGCTACACCTTC. Translation: CASSVGRDRRYGYTF.

This clonotype was picked up many times. The rearrangement joins TRBV20-1 to TRBJ2-1; 12 positions match TRBD2. CDR1 DFQATT and CDR2 SNEGSKA come from the germline V gene (reference sequence). The J segment lost 9 bases and the V segment lost 0 bases, leaving 3 bases of the junction unmatched. The CDR3 is 14 amino acids. The DNA of the CDR3 is TGCAGTGCTAGAGAGGGACTAGCGGGCCGTGAGCAGTTCTTC. Protein product: CSAREGLAGREQFF.